The 10 T cell receptor beta chains reported below all come from one sample, sequenced in a study of T cell responses to AZD1222 COVID-19 vaccine. The repertoire was sequenced with immunoSEQ multiplex PCR; TCRdb's copy has only in-frame clones and lacks some. The sample lists 65,000 to 75,000 clones; 84% were seen once. Sample: peripheral blood, taken on day 0 of AZD1222 vaccination. The receptors here all came from an adult in good health.

The chain uses TRBV28 and TRBJ1-2; D is unclear. CDR1 is MDHEN and CDR2 is SYDVKM in the germline V gene. CDR3 length equals 14 residues. V lost 3 bases, J lost 0 bases, and 8 bases lay in between. CDR3 sequence: CASSLGNSNYGYTF. In DNA form, the CDR3 reads TGTGCCAGCAGTTTGGGCAATTCTAACTATGGCTACACCTTC.

The V gene is TRBV9, the J gene TRBJ1-1; 10 bases agree with TRBD1. The CDR3 has 14 amino acids. The junction had 1 base not matched to a gene; V was cut back by 4 bases and J by 1 base. Germline CDR1 and CDR2: SGDLS and YYNGEE. The CDR3: CASSRQGANTEAFF. In DNA, the CDR3 is TGTGCCAGCAGCCGACAGGGGGCGAACACTGAAGCTTTCTTT.

About this clone: Other nucleotide sequences in the sample specify the same CDR3. This chain joins TRBV12-3 or TRBV12-4 and TRBJ1-1; no firm D call. Trimming shortened V by 1 base and J by 3 bases, and 3 bases separated the two germline ends. This CDR3 has 12 residues. CDR3 sequence (DNA): TGTGCCAGCAGTTTAGGATACACTGAAGCTTTCTTT. It specifies CASSLGYTEAFF.

The chain employs TRBV5-5 and TRBJ2-3, with TRBD1 as a possible D gene (6 bases). The CDR3 extends over 15 amino acids. The V gene lost 5 bases and the J gene lost 2 bases, with 15 bases spanning the gap. Germline V gene lookup returns CDR1 SGHKS and CDR2 YYEKEE (reference sequence). CDR3 bases: TGTGCCAGCAGTCCAGGGACACCATCCACAGATACGCAGTATTTT. It is translated as CASSPGTPSTDTQYF.

This clone was observed a single time. The chain employs TRBV6-5 and TRBJ2-7; 8 bases match TRBD1. CDR1 MNHEY and CDR2 SVGAGI come from the germline V gene. The CDR3 runs 15 residues. Trimming took 6 bases from V and 1 from J; bases not matched to a gene: 8. Written as DNA, the CDR3 is TGTGCCAGCAGCGAGCCTGGACAGGGTTCCTACGAGCAGTACTTC. Translating gives CASSEPGQGSYEQYF.

The rearrangement uses TRBV6-2 or TRBV6-3 and TRBJ2-7, with D maybe TRBD2 (6 bases). V gave up 1 base and J gave up 6 bases, with 7 bases separating them. Per the germline V gene, CDR1 is MNHEY and CDR2 is SVGEGT. The CDR3 covers 12 residues. CDR3 loop: CASSYWRGEQYF. The DNA of the CDR3 is TGTGCCAGCAGTTACTGGAGGGGCGAGCAGTACTTC.

This clone was observed once. This CDR3 is CASRRQGQGYTF. The DNA of the CDR3 is TGTGCCAGCAGGCGACAGGGACAAGGCTACACCTTC. The chain employs TRBV28 and TRBJ1-2, with 7 bases aligning to TRBD1. Germline V CDR1 and CDR2: MDHEN, SYDVKM. CDR3 length: 12 amino acids. Unmatched junction bases numbered 6, after V lost 6 bases and J lost 8 bases.

The chain uses TRBV11-2 and TRBJ1-3; 7 bases match TRBD1. The CDR3 sequence is 16 residues long. J gave up 0 bases and V 5 bases, and 7 bases lay outside the gene matches. Per the germline V gene, CDR1 is SGHAT and CDR2 is FQNNGV. The CDR3 spells CASSPGGTSSGNTIYF. Here the CDR3 DNA reads TGTGCCAGCAGCCCAGGGGGGACAAGCTCTGGAAACACCATATATTTT. Drawing the rest from reference TRBV11-2 and TRBJ1-3, the complete variable domain is EAGVAQSPRYKIIEKRQSVAFWCNPISGHATLYWYQQILGQGPKLLIQFQNNGVVDDSQLPKDRFSAERLKGVDSTLKIQPAKLEDSAVYLCASSPGGTSSGNTIYFGEGSWLTVV.

This sequence joins TRBV7-9 and TRBJ1-2, with 9 bases matching TRBD1. V was pared by 3 bases and J by 7 bases, with 6 bases of the junction left unmatched. This CDR3 has 14 amino acids. Per the germline V gene, CDR1 is SEHNR and CDR2 is FQNEAQ (reference sequence). The DNA of the CDR3 is TGTGCCAGCAGCTTGGGACAGGGCCAGGGTGGCTACACCTTC. This codes for CASSLGQGQGGYTF.

The chain combines TRBV5-1 with TRBJ1-2, with D unresolved. CDR3 length: 14 residues. The germline CDR1 and CDR2 sequences are SGHRS and YFSETQ. The V and J ends lost 0 bases and 6 bases respectively, with 12 bases between them. The CDR3 bases are TGCGCCAGCAGCTTGGACTGGGTTGTCGATGGCTACACCTTC. Translated: CASSLDWVVDGYTF.